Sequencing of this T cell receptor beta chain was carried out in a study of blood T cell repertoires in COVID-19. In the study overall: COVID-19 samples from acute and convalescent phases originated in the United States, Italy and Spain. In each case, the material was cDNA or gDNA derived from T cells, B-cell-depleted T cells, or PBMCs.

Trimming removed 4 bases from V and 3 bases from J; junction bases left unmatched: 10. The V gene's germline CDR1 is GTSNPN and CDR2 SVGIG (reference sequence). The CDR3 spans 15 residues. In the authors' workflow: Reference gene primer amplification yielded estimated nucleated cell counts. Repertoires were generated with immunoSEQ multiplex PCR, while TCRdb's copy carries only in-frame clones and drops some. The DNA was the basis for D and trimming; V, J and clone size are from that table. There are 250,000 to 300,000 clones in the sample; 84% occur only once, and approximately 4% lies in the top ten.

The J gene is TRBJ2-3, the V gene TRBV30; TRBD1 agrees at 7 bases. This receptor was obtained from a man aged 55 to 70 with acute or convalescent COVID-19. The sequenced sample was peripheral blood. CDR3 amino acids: CAWIPSGQRTDTQYF. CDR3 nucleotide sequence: TGTGCCTGGATCCCTTCGGGACAGAGAACAGATACGCAGTATTTT.